These 7 T cell receptor beta chains were all obtained from the same sample, sequenced in a study of shared clonotypes between healthy human individuals. TCRdb's table, derived via immunoSEQ multiplex PCR, lists solely in-frame clones and lacks some. The sample contains around 450,000 clones, around 75% of which appear only once. The sequenced material came from PBMCs. All receptors derive from a woman between 40 and 50 years old in good health. Some clones in this sample may be carry-over from other donors' samples.

This rearrangement joins TRBV1 to TRBJ2-5; the table's D call TRBD2 went unverified against the DNA. TRBV1 is an annotated pseudogene. CDR3 length: 15 amino acids. CDR3 sequence: CTSSQVSTGKETQYF. The CDR3 DNA reads as TGCACCAGCAGCCAAGTAAGTACCGGGAAAGAGACCCAGTACTTC.

Written as DNA, the CDR3 is TGTGCCTGGAACCTTGGACTAGCTGCCTACGAGCAGTACTTC. Amino acid sequence: CAWNLGLAAYEQYF. This chain connects TRBV30 to TRBJ2-7; 8 nucleotides match TRBD2. The V gene end was trimmed by 4 bases and the J gene end by 2 bases; junction bases not matched to a gene: 7. The CDR3 consists of 14 residues. The germline V gene encodes CDR1 GTSNPN and CDR2 SVGIG (reference sequence). Variable domain in full (rest from reference TRBV30 and TRBJ2-7): SQTIHQWPATLVQPVGSPLSLECTVEGTSNPNLYWYRQAAGRGLQLLFYSVGIGQISSEVPQNLSASRPQDRQFILSSKKLLLSDSGFYLCAWNLGLAAYEQYFGPGTRLTVT.

The chain joins TRBV5-1 to TRBJ1-1, with D uncertain. The CDR3 spans 14 residues. Per germline, CDR1 SGHRS and CDR2 YFSETQ. V was shortened by 4 bases and J by 2 bases, with 12 bases between the two germline ends. CDR3 DNA: TGCGCCAGCAGCCACGGAGGGCTCAACACTGAAGCTTTCTTT. Residues: CASSHGGLNTEAFF.

This clone was found many times. In DNA form, the CDR3 reads TGTGCCAGCAGTGACTCTAGCGGGGACTACAATGAGCAGTTCTTC. It yields the protein CASSDSSGDYNEQFF. The rearrangement links TRBV6-4 to TRBJ2-1, with 8 bases that match TRBD2. The CDR3 runs to 15 residues. Germline values: CDR1 MRHNA, CDR2 SNTAGT. V lost 0 bases and J lost 3; bases outside the gene matches: 1.

The DNA for the CDR3 is TGTGCCAGCAGCGTAGGTGGGAGGGCCGAGGCCGGGGAGCTGTTTTTT. Amino acid sequence: CASSVGGRAEAGELFF. The chain is built from TRBV9 and TRBJ2-2; the match to TRBD2 covers 7 bases. The V gene's germline CDR1 is SGDLS and CDR2 YYNGEE. The CDR3 sequence is 16 residues long. Losses at the gene ends were 0 bases for V and 6 bases for J; bases not matched to a gene: 8. The full variable domain, its missing parts supplied by reference TRBV9 and TRBJ2-2, is DSGVTQTPKHLITATGQRVTLRCSPRSGDLSVYWYQQSLDQGLQFLIQYYNGEERAKGNILERFSAQQFPDLHSELNLSSLELGDSALYFCASSVGGRAEAGELFFGEGSRLTVL.

The V and J genes are TRBV28 and TRBJ2-7, with 11 bases lining up with TRBD1. The CDR3 runs 16 residues. The ends lost 0 bases at V and 3 bases at J; junction bases unmatched: 4. Germline V lookup: CDR1 MDHEN, CDR2 SYDVKM. The chain's CDR3 is CASSLWDRGRIYEQYF. CDR3 nucleotides: TGTGCCAGCAGTTTATGGGACAGGGGGCGTATCTACGAGCAGTACTTC. The whole variable domain, filled in from reference TRBV28 and TRBJ2-7, reads DVKVTQSSRYLVKRTGEKVFLECVQDMDHENMFWYRQDPGLGLRLIYFSYDVKMKEKGDIPEGYSVSREKKERFSLILESASTNQTSMYLCASSLWDRGRIYEQYFGPGTRLTVT.

The V gene is TRBV2, the J gene TRBJ2-6; D unclear. CDR1 and CDR2 from the germline V gene are SNHLY and FYNNEI. The V end lost 2 bases, the J end lost 0 bases, and 8 bases lay between the germline ends. The CDR3 has 16 residues. The CDR3 sequence: CASSEMGISGANVLTF. DNA for the CDR3: TGTGCCAGCAGTGAAATGGGGATCTCTGGGGCCAACGTCCTGACTTTC.